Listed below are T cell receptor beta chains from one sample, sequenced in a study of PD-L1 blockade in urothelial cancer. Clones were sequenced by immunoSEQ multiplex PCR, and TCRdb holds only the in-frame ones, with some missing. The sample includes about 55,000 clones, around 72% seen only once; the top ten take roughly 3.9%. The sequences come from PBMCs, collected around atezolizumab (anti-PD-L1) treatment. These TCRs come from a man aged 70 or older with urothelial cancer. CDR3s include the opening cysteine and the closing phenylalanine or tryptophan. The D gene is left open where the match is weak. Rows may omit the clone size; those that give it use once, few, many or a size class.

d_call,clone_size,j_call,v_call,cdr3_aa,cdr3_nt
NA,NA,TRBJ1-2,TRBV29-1,CSVEDRMAGPGGYTF,TGCAGCGTTGAAGATCGAATGGCAGGACCGGGGGGCTACACCTTC
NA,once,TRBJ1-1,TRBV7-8,CASKWRQKGEAFF,TGTGCCAGCAAGTGGAGACAGAAAGGTGAAGCTTTCTTT
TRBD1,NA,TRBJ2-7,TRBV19,CASSRQGGYEQYF,TGTGCCAGTAGTCGACAGGGGGGCTACGAGCAGTACTTC
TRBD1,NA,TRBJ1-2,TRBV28,CASSLFGTEANYGYTF,TGTGCCAGCAGTTTATTCGGGACAGAGGCTAACTATGGCTACACCTTC
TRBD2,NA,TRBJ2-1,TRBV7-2,CASGLAGVSEQFF,TGTGCCAGCGGTCTAGCGGGAGTCAGTGAGCAGTTCTTC
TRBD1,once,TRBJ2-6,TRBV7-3,CASSSQGASGANVLTF,TGTGCCAGCAGCTCACAGGGGGCCTCTGGGGCCAACGTCCTGACTTTC
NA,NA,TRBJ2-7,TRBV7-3,CASSTSQGYEQYF,TGTGCCAGCAGCACTTCTCAGGGTTACGAGCAGTACTTC
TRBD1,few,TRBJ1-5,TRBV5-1,CASSQGQENQPQHF,TGCGCCAGCAGCCAAGGACAGGAGAATCAGCCCCAGCATTTT
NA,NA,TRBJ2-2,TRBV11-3,CASSPKRAGELFF,TGTGCCAGCAGCCCCAAGAGGGCCGGGGAGCTGTTTTTT
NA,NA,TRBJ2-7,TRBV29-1,CSVVEGPGYEQYF,TGCAGCGTTGTCGAGGGTCCGGGCTACGAGCAGTACTTC
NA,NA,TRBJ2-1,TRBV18,CASSPPTLAQQFF,TGTGCCAGCTCACCACCGACACTAGCTCAGCAGTTCTTC
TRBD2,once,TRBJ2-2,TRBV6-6,CASRPSGGETGELFF,TGTGCCAGCAGACCCAGCGGGGGGGAGACCGGGGAGCTGTTTTTT
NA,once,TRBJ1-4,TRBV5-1,CASSFFSGEKLFF,TGCGCCAGCAGCTTCTTCTCGGGTGAAAAACTGTTTTTT
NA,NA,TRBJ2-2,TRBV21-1,CASSKSDRLTGELFF,TGTGCCAGCAGCAAATCTGACAGGCTGACCGGGGAGCTGTTTTTT
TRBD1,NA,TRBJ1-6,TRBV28,CASSRSRGSSPLHF,TGTGCCAGCAGCAGATCCAGGGGGTCCTCACCCCTCCACTTT
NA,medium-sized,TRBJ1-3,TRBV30,CASRVRKAGNTIYF,TGTGCCAGCAGGGTTCGCAAGGCTGGAAACACCATATATTTT
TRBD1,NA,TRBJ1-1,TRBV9,CASSGQGANTEAFF,TGTGCCAGCAGCGGCCAGGGGGCGAACACTGAAGCTTTCTTT
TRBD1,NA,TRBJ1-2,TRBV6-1,CASSELWGQGAGGYTF,TGTGCCAGCAGTGAGTTGTGGGGACAGGGGGCAGGAGGCTACACCTTC
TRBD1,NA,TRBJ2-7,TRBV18,CASSPGQGAYEQYF,TGTGCCAGCTCACCCGGGCAGGGGGCATACGAGCAGTACTTC
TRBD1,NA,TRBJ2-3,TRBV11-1,CASSLDRDGTQYF,TGTGCCAGCAGCCTGGACAGGGACGGTACGCAGTATTTT
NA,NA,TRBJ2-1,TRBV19,CASSMHRGSDEQFF,TGTGCCAGTAGTATGCATAGGGGGAGCGATGAGCAGTTCTTC
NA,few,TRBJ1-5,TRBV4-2,CASSSQGRGNQPQHF,TGTGCCAGCAGCTCACAGGGTCGCGGCAATCAGCCCCAGCATTTT
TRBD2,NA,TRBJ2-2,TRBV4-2,CASSQGGSGTGELFF,TGTGCCAGCAGCCAAGGCGGGAGCGGTACCGGGGAGCTGTTTTTT